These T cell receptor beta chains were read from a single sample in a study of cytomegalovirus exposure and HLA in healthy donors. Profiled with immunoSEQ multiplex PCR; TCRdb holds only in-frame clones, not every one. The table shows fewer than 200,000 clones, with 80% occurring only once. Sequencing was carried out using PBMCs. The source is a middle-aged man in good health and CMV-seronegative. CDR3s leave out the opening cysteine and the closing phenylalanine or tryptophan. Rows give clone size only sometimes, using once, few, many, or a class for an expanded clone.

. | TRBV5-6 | ASSLGGEETQY
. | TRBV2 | ASIEGANTGELF
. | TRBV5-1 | ASSLARSGVTGGELF
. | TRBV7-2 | ASSLDIGGSMVTDTQY
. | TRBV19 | ASIPGTGAYNEQF
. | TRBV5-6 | ASNLRVMSILPHEQY
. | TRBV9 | ASSVDPAGGRGTGELF
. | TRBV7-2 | ASRSPGNVYNEQF
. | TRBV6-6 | ASSRQGEAF
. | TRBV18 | ASSPSLQGIHEQY
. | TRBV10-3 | ATLGNTEAF
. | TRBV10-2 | ASSSGTGGSDEQY
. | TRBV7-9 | ASSLVGGSPLH
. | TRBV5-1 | ASSLPTGGNEKLF
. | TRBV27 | ASSLAGNEQY
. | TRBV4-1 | ASRSGTGSFHEQF
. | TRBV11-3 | ASSLDGREGGRYNEQF
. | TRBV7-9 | ASSRLGTTNEKLF
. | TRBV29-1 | SVGGLGLATTYEQY
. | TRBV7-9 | ASSSRGGQGSWETQY
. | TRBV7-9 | ASSPQEGGQADTQY
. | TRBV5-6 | ASSPPRQGYGYT
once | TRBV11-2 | ASSIWTGGDSGNTIY
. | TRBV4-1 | ASSQGTGAGDRYNEQF
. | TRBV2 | ASAEGSRNTIY
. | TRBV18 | ASSPGSSSGNTIY
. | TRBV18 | ASSPATYSYNEQF
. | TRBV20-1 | SATYFYEQY
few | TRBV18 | ASSPGTSRLDGYT
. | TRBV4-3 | ASSQEGVQPQH
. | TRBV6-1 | ASSELGGKLF
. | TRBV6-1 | ASRSTGDLGYGYT
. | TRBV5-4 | ASSSPPGVGYEQY
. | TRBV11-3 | ASSGRDSSGEETQY
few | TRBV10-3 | AISSGTSGLDEQF